This is a list of T cell receptor beta chains from one sample in a study of tumor and adjacent non-tumor tissue in lung cancer. TCRdb used MiXCR to reprocess the multiplex PCR reads, holding one entry per CDR3 protein. The sample includes tens of thousands of distinct CDR3 sequences, around 70% of them seen just once. The sequenced sample consisted of distant non-tumor lung tissue. The receptor set was obtained from a woman in her forties or fifties with non-small cell lung cancer. The CDR3 runs from the conserved cysteine through the conserved F or W. The D gene is left open where the match is weak. The listing skips clone size in some rows; elsewhere it reads once, few, many or a size class.

D gene,clone size,J gene,V gene,CDR3 protein,CDR3 DNA
.,.,TRBJ2-1,TRBV20-1,CIATNAGTPSNVQFF,TGCATTGCTACCAACGCCGGGACCCCAAGTAATGTGCAGTTCTTC
.,.,TRBJ2-3,TRBV11-1,CASSFSVGPTDMQYF,TGTGCCAGCAGCTTCTCTGTGGGACCCACAGATATGCAGTATTTT
.,.,TRBJ2-1,TRBV11-2,CACSVRADPPYNEQFF,TGTGCCTGCAGTGTAAGAGCGGACCCCCCCTACAATGAGCAGTTCTTC
TRBD2,.,TRBJ2-7,TRBV11-2,CANSLLAGGYGQYF,TGTGCCAACAGCTTACTAGCGGGAGGATACGGGCAGTACTTC
.,many,TRBJ2-7,TRBV12-3/TRBV12-4,CASSRRGRAYSYEQYF,TGTGCCAGCAGTCGACGGGGCAGGGCTTACTCCTACGAGCAGTACTTC
TRBD2,.,TRBJ2-4,TRBV29-1,CSVEGGLAGESSDNIQYF,TGCAGCGTAGAAGGGGGACTAGCGGGAGAATCCTCGGACAATATTCAGTACTTC
TRBD1,few,TRBJ1-2,TRBV29-1,CSIGRQGGVGGYTF,TGCAGCATTGGAAGGCAGGGGGGGGTGGGTGGCTACACCTTC
TRBD1,.,TRBJ2-7,TRBV12-3/TRBV12-4,CVSSWDRNYEQYF,TGTGTCAGTAGTTGGGACAGAAACTACGAGCAGTACTTC
.,.,TRBJ2-5,TRBV29-1,CSVPREPVETQYF,TGTAGCGTTCCCAGAGAACCTGTGGAGACCCAATACTTC
.,.,TRBJ2-7,TRBV2,CASAGQGVVEQYF,TGTGCCAGCGCGGGCCAGGGCGTCGTCGAGCAGTACTTC
.,many,TRBJ1-1,TRBV12-3/TRBV12-4,CASSLDWGNNTEAFF,TGTGCCAGCAGTTTGGATTGGGGTAACAACACTGAAGCTTTCTTT
.,.,TRBJ2-2,TRBV6-1,CANLPFNTGEMFF,TGTGCCAACCTCCCCTTTAACACCGGGGAGATGTTTTTT
.,few,TRBJ1-3,TRBV7-8,CVSIPYSSGNTIYF,TGTGTCAGCATCCCCTACTCCTCTGGAAACACCATATATTTT
TRBD1,few,TRBJ2-7,TRBV11-2,CISSFGTGVTFEQYF,TGTATCAGCAGCTTCGGGACAGGGGTTACCTTCGAGCAGTACTTC
.,.,TRBJ2-3,TRBV11-3,CASCTRGTDTQYF,TGCGCCAGCTGTACCAGGGGTACAGATACGCAGTATTTT
.,few,TRBJ2-1,TRBV10-3,CAISDLLQGLNEQFF,TGTGCCATCAGTGACCTTCTACAGGGTTTGAATGAGCAGTTCTTC
.,many,TRBJ2-3,TRBV20-1,CSARDPRSDSSGTQYF,TGCAGTGCTAGAGACCCACGTTCCGATAGTTCGGGTACGCAGTATTTT
.,.,TRBJ2-5,TRBV29-1,CSVVVGEEWETQYF,TGCAGCGTTGTTGTTGGGGAAGAATGGGAGACCCAGTACTTC
TRBD1,.,TRBJ2-1,TRBV12-3/TRBV12-4,CASTTLGQACSEQFF,TGTGCCAGCACCACCTTGGGACAGGCATGCAGTGAGCAGTTCTTC
.,.,TRBJ2-3,TRBV5-1,CASSLLGATTDTQYF,TGCGCCAGCAGCTTGTTGGGGGCCACCACAGATACGCAGTATTTT
TRBD2,medium-sized,TRBJ2-5,TRBV11-2,CASSRERGQETQYF,TGTGCCAGCAGCCGGGAGCGGGGTCAAGAGACCCAGTACTTC
TRBD2,many,TRBJ2-2,TRBV6-1,CASSVGLANTGELFF,TGTGCCAGCAGTGTCGGACTAGCGAACACCGGGGAGCTGTTTTTT
.,many,TRBJ2-7,TRBV24-1,CATSDSLGEQYF,TGTGCCACCAGTGACTCCTTAGGGGAGCAGTACTTC
.,.,TRBJ2-5,TRBV6-2/TRBV6-3,CASSYSTLGLQEIQYF,TGTGCCAGCAGTTACTCGACGTTAGGGCTCCAAGAGATCCAGTACTTC
TRBD2,many,TRBJ2-1,TRBV10-3,CAISKGLAHPYNEQFF,TGTGCCATCAGCAAAGGACTAGCGCACCCCTACAATGAGCAGTTCTTC
.,.,TRBJ1-1,TRBV4-1,CASSQSGPGTEPFF,TGCGCCAGCAGCCAATCTGGACCAGGGACTGAACCTTTCTTT
.,few,TRBJ2-1,TRBV6-2/TRBV6-3,CASSYILGLISYKEQFF,TGTGCCAGCAGTTATATCCTGGGACTCATCTCCTACAAAGAGCAGTTCTTC
.,.,TRBJ2-2,TRBV6-1,CTRRTGEIGTGELFF,TGTACCAGACGCACGGGGGAGATTGGGACCGGGGAGCTGTTTTTT
TRBD2,.,TRBJ2-7,TRBV11-2,CAGSLLAGGYEQYF,TGTGCCGGCAGCTTACTCGCGGGGGGGTACGAGCAGTACTTC
TRBD2,.,TRBJ2-2,TRBV24-1,CATSDSTSGMVTGELFF,TGTGCCACCAGTGATTCGACAAGCGGGATGGTCACGGGGGAGCTGTTTTTT
.,.,TRBJ1-2,TRBV6-1,CVCSREQLYGYTF,TGTGTCTGCAGCCGGGAACAACTCTATGGCTACACCTTC
.,.,TRBJ1-2,TRBV5-6,CDSRFGTGPNYGYTF,TGTGATAGCCGATTCGGAACAGGGCCTAACTATGGCTACACCTTC
TRBD2,medium-sized,TRBJ2-1,TRBV12-3/TRBV12-4,CASRNRLAGTVAFF,TGTGCCAGCAGAAACAGACTAGCGGGGACCGTCGCATTCTTC
.,many,TRBJ2-6,TRBV6-5,CASSSGGGANVLTF,TGTGCCAGCAGTTCCGGGGGTGGGGCCAACGTCCTGACTTTC
TRBD2,.,TRBJ2-1,TRBV11-2,CANSFSTSRRGTYNGQFF,TGTGCCAACAGCTTTTCGACTAGCAGGAGAGGGACCTACAATGGGCAGTTCTTC
.,few,TRBJ1-2,TRBV14,CASSPGTNYGYTF,TGTGCCAGCAGCCCCGGGACAAACTATGGCTACACCTTC
TRBD1,many,TRBJ1-5,TRBV10-2,CASMLGGQGGNQPQHF,TGCGCCAGCATGCTTGGGGGACAGGGTGGCAATCAGCCCCAGCATTTT
.,many,TRBJ2-1,TRBV4-1,CASSQGTGYNEQFF,TGCGCCAGCAGCCAAGGAACTGGCTACAATGAGCAGTTCTTC
.,medium-sized,TRBJ2-3,TRBV11-2,CASSLRKDDTQYF,TGTGCCAGCAGCTTAAGAAAGGATGATACGCAGTATTTT
TRBD2,.,TRBJ2-7,TRBV11-2,CANNHQTSGSYEQCF,TGTGCCAACAACCACCAAACTAGCGGGTCCTACGAGCAGTGCTTC
.,.,TRBJ2-3,TRBV20-1,CSDTGQTTRTDTQYF,TGCAGTGATACCGGACAAACAACTCGCACAGATACGCAGTATTTC
TRBD1,.,TRBJ2-1,TRBV11-2,CASSSGTGRSYEQFF,TGTGCCAGCAGCTCGGGGACAGGCCGGTCCTATGAGCAGTTCTTC
TRBD2,many,TRBJ2-1,TRBV5-4,CASSLETSAPSYNEQFF,TGTGCCAGCAGCTTGGAGACTAGCGCCCCTTCCTACAATGAGCAGTTCTTC
.,.,TRBJ2-1,TRBV29-1,CSVEVGGGAKNEQFF,TGCAGCGTTGAAGTTGGTGGGGGGGCCAAGAATGAGCAGTTCTTC
TRBD2,.,TRBJ2-3,TRBV4-3,CASSQDLITSGGSSTDTQYF,TGCGCCAGCAGCCAAGATCTTATAACTAGCGGGGGGTCTAGCACAGATACGCAGTATTTT
TRBD2,.,TRBJ2-1,TRBV20-1,CSPFGTNGLTDEQFF,TGCAGTCCGTTTGGGACTAACGGACTCACGGATGAGCAGTTCTTC
TRBD2,.,TRBJ2-1,TRBV5-6,CACSFDAGAFYNEQFF,TGTGCCTGCAGCTTCGACGCGGGAGCCTTCTACAATGAGCAGTTCTTC
.,.,TRBJ1-3,TRBV28,CAICWGRSGNTIYF,TGTGCCATCTGTTGGGGACGGTCTGGAAACACCATATATTTT
.,once,TRBJ2-1,TRBV11-3,CACSLYKRDELFF,TGTGCCTGCAGCTTATATAAAAGGGATGAGCTGTTCTTC
TRBD2,many,TRBJ2-7,TRBV4-2,CASSQRTSGTYEQYF,TGTGCCAGCAGCCAACGGACTAGCGGTACCTACGAGCAGTACTTC
.,.,TRBJ1-5,TRBV27,CASSLWAGGNQPQHF,TGTGCCAGCAGTTTATGGGCAGGGGGCAATCAGCCCCAGCATTTT